This T cell receptor (beta chain) derives from a study of early T cells in non-severe SARS-CoV-2 infection (dated by TCRdb to the early 2020s). Looking at the study overall: Bulk RNA from unsorted whole blood was used for TCR sequencing, so alpha and beta chains could not be paired. Summary of the overall study and its limitations: VDJdb matching was skewed toward anti-spike CD8 responses, so virus-specific expansions were likely underestimated and private and CD4 specificities were missed.

Reading from cysteine to phenylalanine, the CDR3 counts 13 amino acids. The CDR3 DNA has 39 bases and is translated from base 1. Sequences SQVTM (CDR1) and ANQGSEA (CDR2) are obtained from the germline V gene. V and J are trimmed by 4 bases and 7 bases, and the gene matches miss 4 bases of the junction. Set within a cohort of healthcare workers in London, UK, this nested case-control study involved weekly PCR testing of nasopharyngeal swabs along with blood sampling. Healthcare workers were recruited during the week of the UK lockdown, between 23 and 31 March 2020, and followed weekly for up to roughly 15 weeks. Libraries were made using 5' RACE. The instrument was a NextSeq 500. To correct for sequencing error and PCR bias, the TCR library protocol tagged individual cDNA molecules with unique molecular identifiers. Both TCR alpha and beta chains were sequenced, and tight co-correlation was observed between alpha and beta sequence abundances in each sample. As for the authors' bioinformatics: V gene, J gene and CDR3 annotation of TCR sequences was performed with Decombinator V4. TCRs were defined as expanded if a significant change between any two time points was detected under a Poisson model with p below 0.0001. Abundances of TCRs were expressed as counts per million after normalisation to the total number of TCRs sequenced in each sample. TRAV1-2 paired with TRAJ12, TRAJ20 or TRAJ33 defined MAIT TCRs, while TRAV10 paired with TRAJ18 defined iNKT TCRs. VDJdb, accessed 1 November 2021, was searched for CMV, EBV and SARS-CoV-2 annotated TCRs, with TCRs annotated for multiple antigens excluded. TCRdb handled the public reads itself, with Q25 trimming in fastp and clone calling in MiXCR, and kept productive beta chains. Under each unique CDR3 protein, matching rows form one entry showing the most common genes and DNA. These V and J calls rely on TCRdb rather than the paper's analysis. The sample yields more than 45,000 distinct CDR3 sequences; 9.5% to 15% were counted once. The ten biggest clones cover less than 4.5% of the sample.

Details on this clonotype: The target of this receptor is not known. Base qualities are not at hand, and no much larger clone is one base apart.

The sequence joins TRBV29-1 to TRBJ2-2; 9 of the junction bases match TRBD1. The receptor's source is an adult who was a healthcare worker with PCR-confirmed SARS-CoV-2 infection or an uninfected control (not recorded which). The specimen was whole blood. DNA sequence: TGCAGCGTTGGGGACAGGGTTGGCGGGGAGCTGTTTTTT. This sequence encodes CSVGDRVGGELFF.